This is a list of T cell receptor beta chains from one sample in a study of technical replicates of blood from several donors. Clones were sequenced by immunoSEQ multiplex PCR, and TCRdb holds only the in-frame ones, with some missing. The sample holds about 73,000 clones; roughly 93% are singletons and the top ten take roughly 0.25%. The sequencing input was T cells isolated from PBMCs. The source of these receptors is a human donor in good health. Each CDR3 is given with its conserved first and last residue. Each record gives: V gene, J gene, D gene, clone size, CDR3 protein, CDR3 DNA. The D gene is left open where the match is weak. Rows may omit the clone size; those that give it use once, few, many or a size class.

v_call: TRBV6-1
j_call: TRBJ2-7
d_call: TRBD1
clone_size: -
cdr3_aa: CASSEKYGQGFDEQYF
cdr3_nt: TGTGCCAGCAGTGAAAAATACGGACAGGGGTTTGACGAGCAGTACTTC

v_call: TRBV9
j_call: TRBJ2-7
d_call: TRBD1
clone_size: -
cdr3_aa: CASSATQGIGSYEQYF
cdr3_nt: TGTGCCAGCAGCGCGACACAGGGGATAGGCTCCTACGAGCAGTACTTC

v_call: TRBV5-6
j_call: TRBJ1-1
d_call: -
clone_size: few
cdr3_aa: CASSLAGQNTEAFF
cdr3_nt: TGTGCCAGCAGCTTGGCAGGGCAGAACACTGAAGCTTTCTTT

v_call: TRBV11-2
j_call: TRBJ2-5
d_call: TRBD2
clone_size: -
cdr3_aa: CASSRNRTSGRFRRETQYF
cdr3_nt: TGTGCCAGCAGCCGAAACCGAACTAGCGGGAGGTTTCGTCGAGAGACCCAGTACTTC

v_call: TRBV28
j_call: TRBJ2-2
d_call: -
clone_size: -
cdr3_aa: CASSFVGAGTGELFF
cdr3_nt: TGTGCCAGCAGTTTTGTGGGGGCTGGCACCGGGGAGCTGTTTTTT

v_call: TRBV6-5
j_call: TRBJ1-2
d_call: -
clone_size: -
cdr3_aa: CASSLARENYGYTF
cdr3_nt: TGTGCCAGCAGTTTGGCCAGGGAAAACTATGGCTACACCTTC

v_call: TRBV7-2
j_call: TRBJ2-3
d_call: -
clone_size: -
cdr3_aa: CASSLVQGVRDTQYF
cdr3_nt: TGTGCCAGCAGCTTAGTACAGGGCGTGAGGGATACGCAGTATTTT

v_call: TRBV5-1
j_call: TRBJ2-3
d_call: -
clone_size: -
cdr3_aa: CASSFNTDTQYF
cdr3_nt: TGCGCCAGCAGCTTCAACACAGATACGCAGTATTTT

v_call: TRBV4-1
j_call: TRBJ1-2
d_call: -
clone_size: -
cdr3_aa: CASSQVLGLKYGYTF
cdr3_nt: TGCGCCAGCAGCCAAGTATTGGGACTCAAATATGGCTACACCTTC

v_call: TRBV4-2
j_call: TRBJ1-1
d_call: -
clone_size: -
cdr3_aa: CASSQGRTEAFF
cdr3_nt: TGTGCCAGCAGCCAGGGGCGGACTGAAGCTTTCTTT

v_call: TRBV5-6
j_call: TRBJ1-2
d_call: -
clone_size: -
cdr3_aa: CASSLLSLLYYGYTF
cdr3_nt: TGTGCCAGCAGCTTATTATCTCTTCTTTACTATGGCTACACCTTC

v_call: TRBV28
j_call: TRBJ2-2
d_call: -
clone_size: -
cdr3_aa: CASSLLRDTNTGELFF
cdr3_nt: TGTGCCAGCAGTTTACTTCGGGACACGAACACCGGGGAGCTGTTTTTT

v_call: TRBV19
j_call: TRBJ2-1
d_call: TRBD2
clone_size: -
cdr3_aa: CASSMTTRLAYDNEQFF
cdr3_nt: TGTGCCAGTAGTATGACCACCCGACTAGCGTATGACAATGAGCAGTTCTTC

v_call: TRBV28
j_call: TRBJ2-7
d_call: TRBD2
clone_size: -
cdr3_aa: CASSPLAGSAYEQYF
cdr3_nt: TGTGCCAGCAGTCCTTTAGCGGGGTCAGCCTACGAGCAGTACTTC

v_call: TRBV28
j_call: TRBJ2-7
d_call: TRBD2
clone_size: -
cdr3_aa: CASSGLAYEQYF
cdr3_nt: TGTGCCAGCAGCGGACTAGCCTACGAGCAGTACTTC

v_call: TRBV5-1
j_call: TRBJ2-2
d_call: TRBD2
clone_size: -
cdr3_aa: CASSLPLAGGNTGELFF
cdr3_nt: TGCGCCAGCAGCCTGCCCCTAGCGGGAGGGAACACCGGGGAGCTGTTTTTT

v_call: TRBV29-1
j_call: TRBJ2-1
d_call: -
clone_size: once
cdr3_aa: CSGKIGAQQFF
cdr3_nt: TGCAGCGGTAAGATTGGGGCCCAGCAGTTCTTC

v_call: TRBV2
j_call: TRBJ2-2
d_call: -
clone_size: -
cdr3_aa: CASSATGTGELFF
cdr3_nt: TGTGCCAGCAGTGCAACAGGGACCGGGGAGCTGTTTTTT

v_call: TRBV13
j_call: TRBJ1-3
d_call: TRBD1
clone_size: -
cdr3_aa: CASSHTGGGNTIYF
cdr3_nt: TGTGCCAGCAGCCACACAGGGGGCGGAAACACCATATATTTT

v_call: TRBV25-1
j_call: TRBJ2-7
d_call: TRBD1
clone_size: -
cdr3_aa: CASREAGGDEQYF
cdr3_nt: TGTGCCAGCAGGGAAGCAGGGGGCGACGAGCAGTACTTC

v_call: TRBV5-1
j_call: TRBJ2-1
d_call: TRBD2
clone_size: -
cdr3_aa: CASSQTSPSGGSYNEQFF
cdr3_nt: TGCGCCAGCAGCCAGACTAGCCCCTCAGGCGGTTCTTACAATGAGCAGTTCTTC

v_call: TRBV6-5
j_call: TRBJ1-2
d_call: TRBD1
clone_size: -
cdr3_aa: CASSPGQGISGYTF
cdr3_nt: TGTGCCAGCAGTCCGGGACAGGGGATCTCTGGCTACACCTTC

v_call: TRBV5-1
j_call: TRBJ2-7
d_call: TRBD1
clone_size: -
cdr3_aa: CASSTRDRAREQYF
cdr3_nt: TGCGCCAGCAGCACCCGGGACAGGGCCCGCGAGCAGTACTTC

v_call: TRBV15
j_call: TRBJ1-1
d_call: TRBD1
clone_size: -
cdr3_aa: CATSRGDRGRGNTEAFF
cdr3_nt: TGTGCCACCAGCAGGGGGGACAGGGGACGCGGGAACACTGAAGCTTTCTTT

v_call: TRBV11-2
j_call: TRBJ2-5
d_call: -
clone_size: -
cdr3_aa: CASSFRQVQETQYF
cdr3_nt: TGTGCCAGCAGCTTCCGACAGGTCCAAGAGACCCAGTACTTC

v_call: TRBV19
j_call: TRBJ2-2
d_call: TRBD1
clone_size: -
cdr3_aa: CASSRTGETGELFF
cdr3_nt: TGTGCCAGTAGTAGGACAGGGGAGACCGGGGAGCTGTTTTTT

v_call: TRBV6-1
j_call: TRBJ1-5
d_call: TRBD1
clone_size: -
cdr3_aa: CASSTGVVIQPQHF
cdr3_nt: TGTGCCAGCAGCACAGGGGTCGTTATTCAGCCCCAGCATTTT

v_call: TRBV19
j_call: TRBJ1-5
d_call: TRBD1
clone_size: once
cdr3_aa: CASDSTGRPYQPQHF
cdr3_nt: TGTGCCAGTGATTCGACAGGGCGACCGTATCAGCCCCAGCATTTT

v_call: TRBV5-6
j_call: TRBJ1-1
d_call: TRBD1
clone_size: -
cdr3_aa: CASSLGQGALMTEAFF
cdr3_nt: TGTGCCAGCAGCTTGGGCCAGGGGGCGCTGATGACTGAAGCTTTCTTT

v_call: TRBV4-1
j_call: TRBJ2-7
d_call: TRBD1
clone_size: -
cdr3_aa: CASSQASGQGAVEQYF
cdr3_nt: TGCGCCAGCAGCCAAGCCTCGGGACAGGGGGCTGTAGAGCAGTACTTC

v_call: TRBV29-1
j_call: TRBJ1-2
d_call: -
clone_size: -
cdr3_aa: CSVEGGETTIYGYTF
cdr3_nt: TGCAGCGTTGAAGGTGGTGAGACAACGATCTATGGCTACACCTTC

v_call: TRBV5-8
j_call: TRBJ1-5
d_call: TRBD1
clone_size: -
cdr3_aa: CASSLVRGANEGNQPQHF
cdr3_nt: TGTGCCAGCAGCTTGGTCAGGGGGGCGAATGAGGGCAATCAGCCCCAGCATTTT

v_call: TRBV25-1
j_call: TRBJ2-1
d_call: -
clone_size: -
cdr3_aa: CASSEAGSYNEQFF
cdr3_nt: TGTGCCAGCAGTGAGGCGGGCAGCTACAATGAGCAGTTCTTC

v_call: TRBV30
j_call: TRBJ1-1
d_call: -
clone_size: -
cdr3_aa: CAWLSGKAEAFF
cdr3_nt: TGTGCCTGGCTATCAGGGAAAGCTGAAGCTTTCTTT

v_call: TRBV18
j_call: TRBJ1-5
d_call: TRBD1
clone_size: -
cdr3_aa: CASSPPWQGAGQPQHF
cdr3_nt: TGTGCCAGCTCACCACCGTGGCAGGGGGCAGGACAGCCCCAGCATTTT

v_call: TRBV15
j_call: TRBJ2-2
d_call: TRBD2
clone_size: -
cdr3_aa: CATSRLASHTGELFF
cdr3_nt: TGTGCCACCAGCCGACTAGCGTCTCACACCGGGGAGCTGTTTTTT

v_call: TRBV5-1
j_call: TRBJ1-1
d_call: TRBD1
clone_size: -
cdr3_aa: CASSYQGGNTEAFF
cdr3_nt: TGCGCCAGCAGCTACCAGGGGGGTAACACTGAAGCTTTCTTT

v_call: TRBV6-5
j_call: TRBJ2-5
d_call: -
clone_size: -
cdr3_aa: CASSVDSQETQYF
cdr3_nt: TGTGCCAGCAGCGTGGACAGCCAAGAGACCCAGTACTTC

v_call: TRBV30
j_call: TRBJ1-2
d_call: TRBD1
clone_size: -
cdr3_aa: CAWRPQYLGQGGSYTF
cdr3_nt: TGTGCCTGGAGGCCGCAATACTTGGGACAGGGGGGAAGCTACACCTTC

v_call: TRBV15
j_call: TRBJ2-2
d_call: TRBD2
clone_size: -
cdr3_aa: CATSDGPNALAGGTGELFF
cdr3_nt: TGTGCCACCAGCGACGGACCGAATGCTCTAGCGGGGGGCACCGGGGAGCTGTTTTTT

v_call: TRBV7-9
j_call: TRBJ2-5
d_call: -
clone_size: -
cdr3_aa: CASSLGGRVETQYF
cdr3_nt: TGTGCCAGCAGCTTAGGAGGCAGGGTGGAGACCCAGTACTTC

v_call: TRBV7-3
j_call: TRBJ2-7
d_call: TRBD2
clone_size: once
cdr3_aa: CASSLTAGPGRAGEQYF
cdr3_nt: TGTGCCAGCAGCTTAACAGCGGGGCCAGGGCGGGCGGGAGAGCAGTACTTC

v_call: TRBV5-1
j_call: TRBJ2-3
d_call: -
clone_size: few
cdr3_aa: CASGEKRTTDTQYF
cdr3_nt: TGCGCCAGCGGAGAAAAGCGGACCACAGATACGCAGTATTTT

v_call: TRBV19
j_call: TRBJ1-5
d_call: TRBD1
clone_size: -
cdr3_aa: CASSTVGQGSGPQHF
cdr3_nt: TGTGCCAGTAGTACAGTCGGACAGGGGTCTGGGCCCCAGCATTTT

v_call: TRBV6-1
j_call: TRBJ1-1
d_call: -
clone_size: -
cdr3_aa: CASSNEGVTEAFF
cdr3_nt: TGTGCCAGCAGTAATGAGGGGGTCACTGAAGCTTTCTTT

v_call: TRBV14
j_call: TRBJ2-7
d_call: TRBD1
clone_size: -
cdr3_aa: CASSGDRGFSSYEQYF
cdr3_nt: TGTGCCAGCAGCGGGGACAGGGGGTTTTCCTCCTACGAGCAGTACTTC

v_call: TRBV15
j_call: TRBJ2-1
d_call: TRBD2
clone_size: -
cdr3_aa: CATSEEGLAGDYNEQFF
cdr3_nt: TGTGCCACCAGCGAAGAGGGACTAGCGGGAGATTACAATGAGCAGTTCTTC

v_call: TRBV11-2
j_call: TRBJ1-2
d_call: TRBD1
clone_size: -
cdr3_aa: CASSPHRQGSYTF
cdr3_nt: TGTGCCAGCAGCCCACATAGACAGGGAAGCTACACCTTC